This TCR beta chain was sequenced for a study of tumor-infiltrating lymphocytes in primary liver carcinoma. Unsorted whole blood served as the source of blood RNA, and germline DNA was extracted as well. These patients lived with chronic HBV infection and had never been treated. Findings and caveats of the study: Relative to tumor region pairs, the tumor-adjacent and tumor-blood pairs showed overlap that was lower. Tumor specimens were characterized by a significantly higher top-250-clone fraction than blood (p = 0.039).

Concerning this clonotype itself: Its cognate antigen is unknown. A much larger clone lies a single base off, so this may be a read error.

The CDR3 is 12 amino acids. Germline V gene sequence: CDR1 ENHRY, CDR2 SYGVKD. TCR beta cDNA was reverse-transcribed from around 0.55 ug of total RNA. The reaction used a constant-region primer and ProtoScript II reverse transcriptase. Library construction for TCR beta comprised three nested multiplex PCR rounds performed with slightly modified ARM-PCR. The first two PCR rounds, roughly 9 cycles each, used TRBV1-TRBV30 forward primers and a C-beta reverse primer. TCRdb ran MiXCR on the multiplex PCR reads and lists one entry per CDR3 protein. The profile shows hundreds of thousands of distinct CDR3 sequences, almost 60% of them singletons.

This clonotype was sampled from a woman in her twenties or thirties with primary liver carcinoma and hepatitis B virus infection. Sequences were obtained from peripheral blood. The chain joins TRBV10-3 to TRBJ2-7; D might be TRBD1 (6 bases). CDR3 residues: CVTSGQSYEQYF. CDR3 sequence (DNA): TGTGTCACCTCTGGACAGAGCTACGAGCAGTACTTC.